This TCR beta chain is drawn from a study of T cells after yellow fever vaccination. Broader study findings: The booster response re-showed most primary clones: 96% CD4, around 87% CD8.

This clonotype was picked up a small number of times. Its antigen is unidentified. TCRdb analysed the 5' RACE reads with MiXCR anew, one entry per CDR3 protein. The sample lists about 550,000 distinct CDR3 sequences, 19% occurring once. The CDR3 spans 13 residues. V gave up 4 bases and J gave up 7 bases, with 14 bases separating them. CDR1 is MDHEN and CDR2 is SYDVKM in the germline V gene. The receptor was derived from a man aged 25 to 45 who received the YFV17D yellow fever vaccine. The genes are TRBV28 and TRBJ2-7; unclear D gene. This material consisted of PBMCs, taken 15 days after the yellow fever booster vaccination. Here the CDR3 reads CASSSSVPQEQYF. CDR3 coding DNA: TGTGCCAGCAGTTCCTCGGTCCCGCAGGAGCAGTACTTC.